The rows below give T cell receptor beta chains drawn from one sample of a study of T-cell memory formation after mild COVID-19. TCRdb passed the 5' RACE reads through MiXCR, listing each CDR3 protein once. The sample carries 110,000 to 150,000 distinct CDR3 sequences, around 27% recorded once. The sample consisted of PBMCs or a T cell subset sorted from them (not recorded which). The receptors originated from an adult woman who had mild COVID-19 (a few samples of this study predate the infection). Cell type and time point are not known. Both conserved end residues are part of each CDR3. A D gene is named only where the DNA matches it firmly. Only part of the rows carry a size: once, few, many, or a class if the clone is expanded.

j_call d_call clone_size v_call cdr3_nt cdr3_aa
TRBJ2-1 TRBD1 few TRBV7-9 TGTGCCAGCAGCCCTCCAGGGGGAACCTCCTACAATGAGCAGTTCTTC CASSPPGGTSYNEQFF
TRBJ2-1 . . TRBV11-2 TGTGCCAGCAGCCGAGGGGTGCTTGAGCAGTTCTTC CASSRGVLEQFF
TRBJ1-1 . few TRBV16 TGTGCCAGCAGCTACGGCCCCTCGGGCACTGAAGCTTTCTTT CASSYGPSGTEAFF
TRBJ1-1 . . TRBV7-9 TGTGCCAGCAACATGAACACTGAAGCTTTCTTT CASNMNTEAFF
TRBJ1-6 . few TRBV24-1 TGTGCCACCAGTGATTCGGGGTATTCACCCCTCCACTTT CATSDSGYSPLHF
TRBJ1-5 . few TRBV3-1 TGTGCCAGCAGCCAAGAAGGTAGTAGCAATCAGCCCCAGCATTTT CASSQEGSSNQPQHF
TRBJ2-1 . few TRBV2 TGTGCCAGCAGGGCAGGGGCCTACAATGAGCAGTTCTTC CASRAGAYNEQFF
TRBJ2-1 TRBD2 once TRBV5-6 TGTGCCAGCAGGACCCTGGGAAGCGGACTAGCGGGGGGGCCGGGCAATGAGCAGTTCTTC CASRTLGSGLAGGPGNEQFF
TRBJ2-1 TRBD2 few TRBV6-5 TGTGCCAGCACCCCTATGCTAGCGGGAGCTAATGAGCAGTTCTTC CASTPMLAGANEQFF
TRBJ2-7 . few TRBV7-9 TGTGCCAGCAGGGACAGTTCCTCCTACGAGCAGTACTTC CASRDSSSYEQYF
TRBJ1-1 TRBD1 . TRBV4-1 TGCGCCAGCAGCCCACAAGAGGGGGACAGGATCTTGGAAACTGAAGCTTTCTTT CASSPQEGDRILETEAFF
TRBJ2-1 . . TRBV6-5 TGTGCCAGCAGTCCCACAAAGTACAATGAGCAGTTCTTC CASSPTKYNEQFF
TRBJ1-5 . many TRBV20-1 TGCAGTGCTAGAGAACCAGGGGATCAGCCCCAGCATTTT CSAREPGDQPQHF
TRBJ1-5 . . TRBV6-6 TGTGCCAGCAGTTACTCAGGGGTGAATCAGCCCCAGCATTTT CASSYSGVNQPQHF
TRBJ2-3 TRBD2 . TRBV7-3 TGTGCCAGCAGCTTATTCGGGGGGGTCACAGATACGCAGTATTTT CASSLFGGVTDTQYF
TRBJ1-2 . . TRBV7-8 TGTGCCAGCAGCTTGACGGGACCACTTAGCTATGGCTACACCTTC CASSLTGPLSYGYTF
TRBJ2-3 TRBD2 . TRBV7-9 TGTGCCAGCAGCTCGACTAGCGGGGGTGTCGCAGATACGCAGTATTTT CASSSTSGGVADTQYF
TRBJ2-2 TRBD1 . TRBV4-2 TGTGCCAGCAGCCAGCCCGGGACAGTGCTGATTGTATGGGAGCTGTTTTTT CASSQPGTVLIVWELFF
TRBJ2-7 TRBD1 . TRBV27 TGTGCCAGCAGTACGCTCCCGGGACAGAGCCTCTACGAGCAGTACTTC CASSTLPGQSLYEQYF
TRBJ2-2 TRBD1 few TRBV7-6 TGTGCCAGCAGCTTCACACCGGGCGGACAGGGGAACACCGGGGAGCTGTTTTTT CASSFTPGGQGNTGELFF
TRBJ1-1 . few TRBV9 TGTGCCAGCAGCGTAGGGACTTTCTGGGGGACTGAAGCTTTCTTT CASSVGTFWGTEAFF
TRBJ1-1 . . TRBV12-3/TRBV12-4 TGTGCCAGCATCTCAGACAGAGCGAACACTGAAGCTTTCTTT CASISDRANTEAFF
TRBJ2-7 TRBD2 many TRBV29-1 TGCAGCGTTGAACCCGGGACTAGCGACTCCTACGAGCAGTACTTC CSVEPGTSDSYEQYF
TRBJ2-1 TRBD2 few TRBV29-1 TGCAGCGGGGCGGGAGGGCCCGAATTCAATGAGCAGTTCTTC CSGAGGPEFNEQFF
TRBJ1-1 TRBD1 few TRBV7-9 TGTGCCAGCAGCCGAGGACAGGATCCTGAAGCTTTCTTT CASSRGQDPEAFF
TRBJ2-7 . few TRBV9 TGTGCCAGCAGCGTAGAGGACTCGTCCTACGAGCAGTACTTC CASSVEDSSYEQYF
TRBJ1-3 . once TRBV4-1 TGCGCCAGCAGCCAAGAATGGGACGGACACTCTGGAAACACCATATATTTT CASSQEWDGHSGNTIYF
TRBJ2-2 TRBD2 . TRBV4-2 TGTGCCAGCAGCCAAGGCTATTCTAGCGGCACCGGGGAGCTGTTTTTT CASSQGYSSGTGELFF
TRBJ2-2 . many TRBV6-4 TGTGCCAGCAGCGAGGACCGCGGCAAGAACACCGGGGAGCTGTTTTTT CASSEDRGKNTGELFF
TRBJ1-4 TRBD1 few TRBV4-1 TGCGCCAGCCGCTCGGACAGGGTGGTCGAGCCTGAAAAACTGTTTTTT CASRSDRVVEPEKLFF
TRBJ2-1 . few TRBV9 TGTGCCAGCAGCGTAGCTGAGAGCTCCTACAATGAGCAGTTCTTC CASSVAESSYNEQFF
TRBJ2-3 TRBD1 . TRBV11-2 TGTGCCAGCAGCTTTGGGACAGGGGGAGATACGCAGTATTTT CASSFGTGGDTQYF
TRBJ1-2 . . TRBV9 TGTGCCAGCAGCGTAGGTCAGGAGCCAACTAACTATGGCTACACCTTC CASSVGQEPTNYGYTF
TRBJ2-5 . . TRBV5-1 TGCGCCAGCAGTTCCCTGCCCGGCGAGACCCAGTACTTC CASSSLPGETQYF
TRBJ2-7 . few TRBV19 TGTGCCACCCAATCGGCAGGGCTGAGCTCCTACGAGCAGTACTTC CATQSAGLSSYEQYF
TRBJ1-2 . . TRBV5-6 TGTGCCAGCAGCTTGGCTAACTATGGCTACACCTTC CASSLANYGYTF
TRBJ1-1 . . TRBV5-1 TGCGCCAGCAGCGCCGGGGGCCCCACTGAAGCTTTCTTT CASSAGGPTEAFF
TRBJ1-1 TRBD1 . TRBV29-1 TGCAGCGCCGGACCGGGACAGGGGACGAACACTGAAGCTTTCTTT CSAGPGQGTNTEAFF
TRBJ1-1 . . TRBV7-9 TGTGCCAGCAGCTTGATACAGGGGAACACTGAAGCTTTCTTT CASSLIQGNTEAFF
TRBJ2-5 . . TRBV15 TGTGCCACCAGCAGAGGGGGGGTGGTGGAGACCCAGTACTTC CATSRGGVVETQYF
TRBJ2-7 TRBD2 . TRBV6-2/TRBV6-3 TGTGCCAGCAGCCGAGCGGGAGGACCCTACGAGCAGTACTTC CASSRAGGPYEQYF
TRBJ2-2 . few TRBV25-1 TGTGCCAGCAGTGAGAGGCCCGGGAGAACGAACACCGGGGAGCTGTTTTTT CASSERPGRTNTGELFF
TRBJ2-7 . . TRBV29-1 TGCAGCGTTAACCTACAAGGGCATTACTACGAGCAGTACTTC CSVNLQGHYYEQYF
TRBJ2-2 . . TRBV6-6 TGTGCCAGCAGTTACTCCGGACAGAACACCGGGGAGCTGTTTTTT CASSYSGQNTGELFF
TRBJ2-2 TRBD2 . TRBV4-2 TGTGCCAGCAGCCATCCCCTAGCGGGAGACCGGGGCACCGGGGAGCTGTTTTTT CASSHPLAGDRGTGELFF
TRBJ2-7 TRBD1 many TRBV5-8 TGTGCCAGCAGCGACCGGACAGGGTTGGAGGTGTACTTC CASSDRTGLEVYF
TRBJ2-7 . few TRBV7-8 TGTGCCAGCAGCCCAAGCCCGACAGTCTACGAGCAGTACTTC CASSPSPTVYEQYF
TRBJ2-7 TRBD1 . TRBV9 TGTGCCAGCAGCCCTTGGGACAGGGGAGACGAGCAGTACTTC CASSPWDRGDEQYF
TRBJ2-1 TRBD2 . TRBV19 TGTGCCAGTAGTTCCGGGCACGGGACTAGCGGAAATATACAGTTCTTC CASSSGHGTSGNIQFF
TRBJ2-1 TRBD1 few TRBV4-1 TGCGCCAGCAGCCAAGATGGGACAGGGAACAATGAGCAGTTCTTC CASSQDGTGNNEQFF
TRBJ2-1 TRBD2 few TRBV7-9 TGTGCCAGCAGCCCCTGGGGGGGGACCGGACTAGGGCGCGATGAGCAGTTCTTC CASSPWGGTGLGRDEQFF
TRBJ1-1 TRBD1 few TRBV4-3 TGCGCCAGCAGCCCGCGACAGGGGGATCCCGGCACTGAAGCTTTCTTT CASSPRQGDPGTEAFF
TRBJ2-1 . . TRBV7-2 TGTGCCAGCAGCCCAAGTGGGTCCAATGAGCAGTTCTTC CASSPSGSNEQFF
TRBJ2-7 TRBD1 . TRBV12-3/TRBV12-4 TGTGCCAGCAGTTTACTTAGACAGGGGGCCTACGAGCAGTACTTC CASSLLRQGAYEQYF
TRBJ2-1 . . TRBV24-1 TGTGCCACCAGTTCTACCTCCTACAATGAGCAGTTCTTC CATSSTSYNEQFF
TRBJ2-5 TRBD2 . TRBV12-3/TRBV12-4 TGTGCCAGCAGTGATAGCGGGGGGGCGAAGACCCAGTACTTC CASSDSGGAKTQYF
TRBJ2-7 . . TRBV4-2 TGTGCCAGCAGCCAAATTGCCCTCGCGGACAAGCCCTACGAGCAGTACTTC CASSQIALADKPYEQYF
TRBJ1-1 . . TRBV9 TGTGCCAGCAGCGTAGAGGGAGGTGAAGCTTTCTTT CASSVEGGEAFF
TRBJ2-7 TRBD2 . TRBV20-1 TGCAGTGCTCTACTAGCGGGGACCCCTACCTACGAGCAGTACTTC CSALLAGTPTYEQYF